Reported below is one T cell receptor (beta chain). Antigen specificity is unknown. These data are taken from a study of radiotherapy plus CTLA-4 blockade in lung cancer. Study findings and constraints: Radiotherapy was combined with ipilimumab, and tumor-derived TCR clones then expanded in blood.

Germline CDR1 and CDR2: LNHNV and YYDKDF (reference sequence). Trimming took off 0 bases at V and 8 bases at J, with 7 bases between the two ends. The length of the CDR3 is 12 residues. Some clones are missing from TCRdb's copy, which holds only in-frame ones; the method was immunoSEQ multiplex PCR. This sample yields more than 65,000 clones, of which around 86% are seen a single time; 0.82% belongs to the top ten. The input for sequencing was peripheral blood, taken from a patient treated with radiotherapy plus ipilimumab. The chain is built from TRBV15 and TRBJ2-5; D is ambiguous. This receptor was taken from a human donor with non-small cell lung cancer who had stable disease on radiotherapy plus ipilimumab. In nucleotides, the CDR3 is TGTGCCACCAGCAGAGATTGGGGTACCCAGTACTTC. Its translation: CATSRDWGTQYF.